The clone carrying this TCR beta chain was seen repeatedly, ten times or more. This sample is drawn from a study of metastatic and nonmetastatic thyroid tumors. Overall study context: Peripheral blood and tumor or nodule samples from malignant and benign thyroid patients were compared.

In the original analysis: Between-group CDR3 differences, defined by clinicopathological status, yielded a distant-metastasis classifier for papillary thyroid cancer. TCRdb used MiXCR to call clones anew from the PCR reads. TCRdb's processing, not the authors' own work, is the source of the V and J calls. The sample lists about 93,000 clones; about 13% were seen once. The CDR3 covers 17 residues. Germline V gene data show CDR1 as SGHNT and CDR2 as YYREEE (reference sequence). Trimming pared 2 bases from V and 8 bases from J, leaving 22 bases between. Thyroid surgery was performed in patients who had received no treatment beforehand.

Sequencing was carried out using blood. This sequence originates from a female donor with papillary thyroid cancer or a benign thyroid nodule (not recorded which). Some clones in this sample may be carry-over from other donors' samples. The genes are TRBV5-4 and TRBJ2-2; D gene ambiguous. The chain's CDR3 is CASSFFPFMEFMGELFF. The CDR3 DNA follows: TGTGCCAGCAGCTTTTTCCCTTTTATGGAGTTTATGGGGGAGCTGTTTTTT.